Listed below are T cell receptor beta chains from one sample, sequenced in a study of OX40 agonist ivuxolimab in advanced cancers. TCRdb's copy holds only in-frame clones and misses some; the assay was immunoSEQ multiplex PCR. The profile covers roughly 45,000 clones, with 60% to 80% appearing a single time and 7.9% taken by the ten largest. Sequencing used CD4+ or CD8+ T cells sorted from blood, obtained in a trial of the OX40 agonist ivuxolimab. The receptors stem from an adult with an advanced solid tumor such as melanoma, head and neck, liver or kidney cancer. Each CDR3 is given with its conserved first and last residue. D genes are given only for firm matches. Rows may omit the clone size; those that give it use once, few, many or a size class.

>.|TRBD2|TRBV4-2|TRBJ2-7
TGTGCCAGCAGCCAAGTGGTTGGACTAGCGGGAGGCGAGCAGTACTTC
CASSQVVGLAGGEQYF
>.|.|TRBV4-1|TRBJ1-4
TGCGCCAGCAGCCTAAGTGGCAGCCTAAATGAAAAACTGTTTTTT
CASSLSGSLNEKLFF
>.|.|TRBV11-2|TRBJ2-7
TGTGCCAGCAGCTTATTCAGTCAGGTTTACGAGCAGTACTTC
CASSLFSQVYEQYF
>.|TRBD2|TRBV6-6|TRBJ2-7
TGTGCCAGCGGGAGGGACTACGAGCAGTACTTC
CASGRDYEQYF
>few|.|TRBV5-4|TRBJ1-4
TGTGCCAGCAGCTTGCCGGGGAATGAAAAACTGTTTTTT
CASSLPGNEKLFF
>.|.|TRBV27|TRBJ2-2
TGTGCCAGCACCCGATTCGCCGTGACCGGGGAGCTGTTTTTT
CASTRFAVTGELFF
>.|.|TRBV9|TRBJ2-3
TGTGCCAGCAGCCTTGCTGCTAGCACAGATACGCAGTATTTT
CASSLAASTDTQYF
>.|.|TRBV5-6|TRBJ2-7
TGTGCCAGCAGCCCGGACGGGTCCTACGAGCAGTACTTC
CASSPDGSYEQYF
>.|.|TRBV19|TRBJ2-5
TGTGCCAGTAGTATATTCGAGACCCAGTACTTC
CASSIFETQYF
>.|.|TRBV19|TRBJ1-2
TGTGCCAGTAGTATAGGGCCGGCTCCTAACTATGGCTACACCTTC
CASSIGPAPNYGYTF
>.|TRBD2|TRBV4-3|TRBJ2-7
TGCGCCAGCAGCCAAAGACTACGGACTAGCGGGAGTTGGCAGCAGTACTTC
CASSQRLRTSGSWQQYF
>.|.|TRBV19|TRBJ2-1
TGTGCCAGGCTAATAACACAGGGTAGGGTCCCCATCAATGAGCAGTTCTTC
CARLITQGRVPINEQFF
>.|.|TRBV11-2|TRBJ2-1
TGTGCCAGCAGCCCCAGGGTGGCCTACAATGAGCAGTTCTTC
CASSPRVAYNEQFF
>.|.|TRBV4-3|TRBJ2-3
TGCGCCAGCAGTCCCGGGGGGCCGGGGGATACGCAGTATTTT
CASSPGGPGDTQYF
>.|.|TRBV7-2|TRBJ2-3
TGTGCCAGCAGCTTAGCGCCCCCTCCAGATACGCAGTATTTT
CASSLAPPPDTQYF
>.|.|TRBV2|TRBJ2-1
TGTGCCAGCAGCCAAAGTAGCGGCGCCTTCAATGAGCAGTTCTTC
CASSQSSGAFNEQFF
>few|.|TRBV5-1|TRBJ2-7
TGCGCCAGCAGCTTGGAAAGCCCACCCTACGAGCAGTACTTC
CASSLESPPYEQYF
>few|TRBD2|TRBV4-2|TRBJ2-1
TGTGCCAGCAGCCGAGGTATTGGGACTAGCGGTTCCAATGAGCAGTTCTTC
CASSRGIGTSGSNEQFF
>.|.|TRBV14|TRBJ2-1
TGTGCCAGCAACGCAGGGGGGACCTACAATGAGCAGTTCTTC
CASNAGGTYNEQFF
>.|.|TRBV7-2|TRBJ1-2
TGTGCCAGCAGCTTTGACAGCGGACCTTACTATGGCTACACCTTC
CASSFDSGPYYGYTF
>.|.|TRBV6-5|TRBJ2-7
TGTGCCAGCAGTGAACCGACTGGCTACGAGCAGTACTTC
CASSEPTGYEQYF
>.|.|TRBV7-9|TRBJ1-1
TGTGCCAGCAGCTTAAAGACTGAAGCTTTCTTT
CASSLKTEAFF
>few|.|TRBV7-8|TRBJ1-1
TGTGCCAGCAGCTTAAGCCTGAACACTGAAGCTTTCTTT
CASSLSLNTEAFF
>.|.|TRBV18|TRBJ1-1
TGTGCCAGCTCACGGTTCGGGGAGAACACTGAAGCTTTCTTT
CASSRFGENTEAFF
>few|.|TRBV4-3|TRBJ1-5
TGCGCCAGCAGCCAAACCCCTAAAGGAGGGCCCCAGCATTTT
CASSQTPKGGPQHF
>.|TRBD1|TRBV30|TRBJ1-3
TGTGCCTGGGCCGGGACAGCAAAAGGAAACACCATATATTTT
CAWAGTAKGNTIYF